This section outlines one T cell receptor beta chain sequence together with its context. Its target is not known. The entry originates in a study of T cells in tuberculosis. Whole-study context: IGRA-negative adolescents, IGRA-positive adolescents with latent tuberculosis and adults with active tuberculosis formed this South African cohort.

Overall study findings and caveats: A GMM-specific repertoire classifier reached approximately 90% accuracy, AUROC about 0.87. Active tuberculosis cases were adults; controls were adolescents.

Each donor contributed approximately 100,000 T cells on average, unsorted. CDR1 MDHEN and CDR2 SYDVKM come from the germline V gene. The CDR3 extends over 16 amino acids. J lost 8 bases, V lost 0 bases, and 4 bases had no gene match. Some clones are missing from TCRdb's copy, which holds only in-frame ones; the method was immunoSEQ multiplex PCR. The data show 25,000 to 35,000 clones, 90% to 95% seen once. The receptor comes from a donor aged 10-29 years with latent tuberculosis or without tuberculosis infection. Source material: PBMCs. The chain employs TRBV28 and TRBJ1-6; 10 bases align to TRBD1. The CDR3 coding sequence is TGTGCCAGCAGTTTATGGACAGGGGGCGCGGATTCACCCCTCCACTTT. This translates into CASSLWTGGADSPLHF.